The TCR beta chain under discussion was sequenced for a study of T and B cells in COVID-19 patients. Whole-study context: The recovered cohort's median age was about 31 years, versus less than 70 years in active infection. Of about 20 active-infection patients, about a dozen were critically ill with mechanical ventilation or extracorporeal membrane oxygenation.

Study conclusions and caveats: Patients with COVID-19 reportedly showed strongly skewed T cell receptor beta variable and joining gene usage. Clonality of TRB repertoires was high in active COVID-19; recovery brought above-healthy diversity and richness.

This clonotype was seen a few times. No antigen is known for it. V lost 5 bases and J lost 7, with 15 bases in between. The CDR3 loop spans 14 amino acids. TRB rearrangements were amplified by multiplex PCR with BIOMED2 TRB-A/B primers. TCRdb re-derived calls from the multiplex PCR reads in MiXCR, one entry per CDR3 protein. The sample has more than 12,000 distinct CDR3 sequences; around 30% are singletons. Blood genomic DNA input for TRB amplification was roughly 230-550 ng. Sequenced material: blood. The chain recombines TRBV12-3 or TRBV12-4 with TRBJ2-1; tentatively, D is TRBD2 (5 bases). This TCR derives from a human donor who had recovered from COVID-19. CDR3 nucleotides: TGTGCCAGCAGTCCTAGCCCCCGATGGAATGAGCAGTTCTTC. Translation gives CASSPSPRWNEQFF.